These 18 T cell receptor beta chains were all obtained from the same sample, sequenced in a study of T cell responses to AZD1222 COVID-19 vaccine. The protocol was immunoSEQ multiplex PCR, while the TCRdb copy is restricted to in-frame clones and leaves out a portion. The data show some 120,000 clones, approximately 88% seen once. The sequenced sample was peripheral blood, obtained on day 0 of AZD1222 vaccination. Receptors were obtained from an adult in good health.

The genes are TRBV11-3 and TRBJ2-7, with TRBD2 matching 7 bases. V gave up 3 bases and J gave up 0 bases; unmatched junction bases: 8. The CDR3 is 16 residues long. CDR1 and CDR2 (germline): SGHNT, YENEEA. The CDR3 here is CASSLGLAVSSYEQYF. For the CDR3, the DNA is TGTGCCAGCAGCTTGGGGCTAGCGGTAAGCTCCTACGAGCAGTACTTC.

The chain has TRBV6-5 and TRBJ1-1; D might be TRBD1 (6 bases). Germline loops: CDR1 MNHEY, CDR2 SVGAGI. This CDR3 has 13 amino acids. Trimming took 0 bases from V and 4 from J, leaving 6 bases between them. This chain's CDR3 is CASSYSTGTEAFF. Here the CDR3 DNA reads TGTGCCAGCAGTTACTCGACAGGCACTGAAGCTTTCTTT.

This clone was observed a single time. DNA of the CDR3: TGCGCCAGCAGTGAGGAACAGGGGCTGTTGAACACCGGGGAGCTGTTTTTT. Translated: CASSEEQGLLNTGELFF. The chain recombines TRBV10-1 with TRBJ2-2; TRBD1 matches 7 bases. Germline trimming cut 2 bases from V and 1 base from J; bases unmatched to any gene: 7. This CDR3 region has 17 residues. Germline values: CDR1 WNHNN, CDR2 SYGVQD (reference sequence).

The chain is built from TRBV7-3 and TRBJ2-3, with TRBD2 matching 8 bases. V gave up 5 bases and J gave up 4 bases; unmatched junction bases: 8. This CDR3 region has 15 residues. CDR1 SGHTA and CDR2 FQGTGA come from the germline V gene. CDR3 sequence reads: CASSPGLVRPDTQYF. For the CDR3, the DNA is TGTGCCAGCAGCCCGGGACTAGTCCGCCCAGATACGCAGTATTTT.

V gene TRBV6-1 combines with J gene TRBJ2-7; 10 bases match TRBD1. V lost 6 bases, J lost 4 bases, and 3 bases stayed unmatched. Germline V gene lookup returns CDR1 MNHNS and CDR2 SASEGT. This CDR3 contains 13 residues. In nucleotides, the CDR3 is TGTGCCAGCAGGGGGACAGGGGTGTACGAGCAGTACTTC. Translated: CASRGTGVYEQYF.

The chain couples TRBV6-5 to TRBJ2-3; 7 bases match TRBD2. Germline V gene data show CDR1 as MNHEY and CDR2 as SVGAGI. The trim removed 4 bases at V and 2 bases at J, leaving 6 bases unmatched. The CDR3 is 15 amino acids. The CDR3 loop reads CASSSRGSHTDTQYF. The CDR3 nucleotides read TGTGCCAGCAGTTCGCGCGGGAGTCACACAGATACGCAGTATTTT.

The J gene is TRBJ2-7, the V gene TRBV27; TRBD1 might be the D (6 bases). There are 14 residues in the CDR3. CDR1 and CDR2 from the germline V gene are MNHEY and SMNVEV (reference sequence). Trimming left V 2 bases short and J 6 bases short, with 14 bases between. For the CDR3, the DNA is TGTGCCAGCAGTTTACAGGGGAAATTAACCGAGCAGTACTTC. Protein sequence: CASSLQGKLTEQYF.

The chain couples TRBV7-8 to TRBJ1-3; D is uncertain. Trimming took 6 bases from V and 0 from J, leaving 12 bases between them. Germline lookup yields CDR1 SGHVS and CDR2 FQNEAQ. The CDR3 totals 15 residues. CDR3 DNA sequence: TGTGCCAGCAGACCTGGACGGTTCTCTGGAAACACCATATATTTT. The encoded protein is CASRPGRFSGNTIYF.

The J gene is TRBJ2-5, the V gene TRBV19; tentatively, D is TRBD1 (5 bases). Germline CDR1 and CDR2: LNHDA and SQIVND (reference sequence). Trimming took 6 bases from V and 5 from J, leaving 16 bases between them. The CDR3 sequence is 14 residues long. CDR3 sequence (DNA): TGTGCCAGTAGGTCGATGGACACTACTGAGACCCAGTACTTC. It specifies CASRSMDTTETQYF.

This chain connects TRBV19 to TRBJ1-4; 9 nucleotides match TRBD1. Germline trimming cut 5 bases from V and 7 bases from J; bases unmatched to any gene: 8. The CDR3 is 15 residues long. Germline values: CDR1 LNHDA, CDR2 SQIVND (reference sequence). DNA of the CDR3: TGTGCCAGTAGTCGCCATAGGGGACAGGGTGAAAAACTGTTTTTT. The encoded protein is CASSRHRGQGEKLFF.

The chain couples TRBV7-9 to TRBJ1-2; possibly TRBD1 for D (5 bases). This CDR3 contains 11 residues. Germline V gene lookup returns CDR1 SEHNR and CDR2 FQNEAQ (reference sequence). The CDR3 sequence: CAGGGAYGYTF. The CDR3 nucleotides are TGTGCTGGGGGGGGAGCCTATGGCTACACCTTC. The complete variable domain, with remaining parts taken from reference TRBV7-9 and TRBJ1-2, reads DTGVSQNPRHKITKRGQNVTFRCDPISEHNRLYWYRQTLGQGPEFLTYFQNEAQLEKSRLLSDRFSAERPKGSFSTLEIQRTEQGDSAMYLCAGGGAYGYTFGSGTRLTVV.

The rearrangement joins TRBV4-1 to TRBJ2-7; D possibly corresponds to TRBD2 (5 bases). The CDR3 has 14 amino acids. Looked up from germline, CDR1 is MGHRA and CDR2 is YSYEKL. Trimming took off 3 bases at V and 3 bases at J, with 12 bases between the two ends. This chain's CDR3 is CASSHYPRGYEQYF. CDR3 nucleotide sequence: TGCGCCAGCAGCCATTACCCTCGGGGCTACGAGCAGTACTTC.

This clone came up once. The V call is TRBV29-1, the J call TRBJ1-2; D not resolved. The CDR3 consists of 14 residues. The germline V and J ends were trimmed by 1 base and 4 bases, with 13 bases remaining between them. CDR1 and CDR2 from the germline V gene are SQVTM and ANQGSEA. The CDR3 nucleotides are TGCAGCGTTGAAGGAGAGGAAACAAGCTATGGCTACACCTTC. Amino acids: CSVEGEETSYGYTF.

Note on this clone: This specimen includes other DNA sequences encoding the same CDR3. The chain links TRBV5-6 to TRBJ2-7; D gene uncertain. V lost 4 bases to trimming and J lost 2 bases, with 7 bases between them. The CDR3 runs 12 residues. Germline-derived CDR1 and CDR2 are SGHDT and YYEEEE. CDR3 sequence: CASSLGTYEQYF. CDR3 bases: TGTGCCAGCAGCCTAGGTACCTACGAGCAGTACTTC.

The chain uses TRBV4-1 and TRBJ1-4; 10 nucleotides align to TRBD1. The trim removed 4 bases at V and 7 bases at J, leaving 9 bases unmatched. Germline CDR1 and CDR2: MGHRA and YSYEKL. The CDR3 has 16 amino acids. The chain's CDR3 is CASSPRQGAGGEKLFF. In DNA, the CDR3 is TGCGCCAGCAGCCCGAGACAGGGGGCGGGTGGTGAAAAACTGTTTTTT.

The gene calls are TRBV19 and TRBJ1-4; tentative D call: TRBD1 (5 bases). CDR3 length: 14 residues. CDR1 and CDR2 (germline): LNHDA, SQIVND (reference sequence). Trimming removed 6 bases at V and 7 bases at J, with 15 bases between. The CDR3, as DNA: TGTGCCAGTAGCCCGGGGGGGGGAATTGAAAAACTGTTTTTT. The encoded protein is CASSPGGGIEKLFF.

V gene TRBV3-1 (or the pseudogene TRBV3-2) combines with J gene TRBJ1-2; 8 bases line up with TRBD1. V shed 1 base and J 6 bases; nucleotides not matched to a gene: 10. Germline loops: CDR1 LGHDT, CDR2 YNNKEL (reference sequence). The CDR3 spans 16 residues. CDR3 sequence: CASSQGTGPSRDGYTF. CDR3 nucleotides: TGTGCCAGCAGCCAAGGGACAGGGCCTTCAAGAGATGGCTACACCTTC.

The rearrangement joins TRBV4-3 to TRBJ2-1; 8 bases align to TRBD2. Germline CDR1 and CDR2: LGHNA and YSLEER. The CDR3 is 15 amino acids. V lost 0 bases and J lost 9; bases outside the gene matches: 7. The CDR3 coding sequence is TGCGCCAGCAGCCAAGAACCAGCGGGAGTGGGTGAGCAGTTCTTC. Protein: CASSQEPAGVGEQFF.